This T cell receptor beta chain was identified in a study of CD8+CD57+ T cells in acquired aplastic anemia. This clonotype was detected ten times or more. The sequenced patients had an expansion of CD8+CD57+ cells seen by flow cytometry. According to the study, genomic DNA was the template for TCR beta VDJ and CDR3 profiling. TCRdb re-called the reads with MiXCR, one entry per CDR3 protein. The sample has about 180,000 distinct CDR3 sequences, roughly 48% seen once. The sequence was collected from a human donor with aplastic anemia. What was sequenced was sorted CD4+, CD8+, or CD8+CD57+ T cells (not recorded which) from PBMCs.

The CDR3: CASSQDQGNTEAFF. CDR3 sequence (DNA): TGTGCCAGCAGCCAAGATCAAGGGAACACTGAAGCTTTCTTT. The V call is TRBV4-2, the J call TRBJ1-1; D is unresolved. Trimming cost V 0 bases and J 1 base, with 6 bases left between them. Per the germline V gene, CDR1 is LGHNA and CDR2 is YNFKEQ. The CDR3 contains 14 residues.